The 27 T cell receptor beta chains below were found in one sample sequenced in a study of blood T cell repertoires in COVID-19. Measured with immunoSEQ multiplex PCR; TCRdb has only the in-frame clones, and not every one. The repertoire consists of around 100,000 clones, with around nine tenths occurring once and the leading ten covering 8.4%. The sequenced sample consisted of peripheral blood. Receptor source: a woman in her sixties or seventies who had recovered from COVID-19.

The gene calls are TRBV9 and TRBJ2-5, with D possibly being TRBD1 (6 bases). This CDR3 has 17 residues. Trimming removed 2 bases from V and 1 base from J, with 18 bases in between. CDR1 and CDR2 (germline): SGDLS, YYNGEE. CDR3 DNA sequence: TGTGCCAGCAGCGTCTCAGGGGCCCGCACCGCCCAAGAGACCCAGTACTTC. Amino acids: CASSVSGARTAQETQYF. The full variable domain, its missing parts supplied by reference TRBV9 and TRBJ2-5, is DSGVTQTPKHLITATGQRVTLRCSPRSGDLSVYWYQQSLDQGLQFLIQYYNGEERAKGNILERFSAQQFPDLHSELNLSSLELGDSALYFCASSVSGARTAQETQYFGPGTRLLVL.

Notes on this clone: One end of the junction does not line up with germline, which may come from a read error. V gene TRBV6-2 or TRBV6-3 combines with J gene TRBJ2-7; 7 bases map to TRBD1. Germline V CDR1 and CDR2: MNHEY, SVGEGT. This CDR3 contains 13 residues. CDR3 in DNA: TGTGCCAGCAGTTACCTCAAACCGGGACAGTGTGACTTC. The encoded protein is CASSYLKPGQCDF.

V gene TRBV30 combines with J gene TRBJ2-3; 9 nucleotides agree with TRBD2. With V trimmed by 4 bases and J by 2 bases, 7 bases remained unmatched. Germline V lookup: CDR1 GTSNPN, CDR2 SVGIG (reference sequence). This CDR3 has 15 residues. This CDR3 is CAWTRLAGLTDTQYF. The DNA of the CDR3 is TGTGCCTGGACCCGGCTAGCGGGACTCACAGATACGCAGTATTTT.

The chain is built from TRBV5-5 and TRBJ1-5; tentatively, D is TRBD1 (6 bases). V lost 3 bases, J lost 1 base, and 14 bases lay in between. Per germline, CDR1 SGHKS and CDR2 YYEKEE (reference sequence). The CDR3 length is 16 residues. The CDR3 reads CASSSDSPLSNQPQHF. DNA of the CDR3: TGTGCCAGCAGCTCGGACAGCCCCTTGAGCAATCAGCCCCAGCATTTT.

This chain uses TRBV7-3 with TRBJ2-3; D unresolved. Looked up from germline, CDR1 is SGHTA and CDR2 is FQGTGA. The CDR3 totals 12 residues. V lost 5 bases and J lost 5, with 8 bases in between. The CDR3 sequence is CASSGPGDTQYF. CDR3 nucleotide sequence: TGTGCCAGCAGCGGTCCGGGAGATACGCAGTATTTT.

The chain employs TRBV5-6 and TRBJ1-1; D gene ambiguous. CDR1 is SGHDT, CDR2 YYEEEE, per germline. Trimming took off 4 bases at V and 7 bases at J, with 14 bases between the two ends. CDR3 length: 13 amino acids. The CDR3 sequence is CASSRPPGGEAFF. The CDR3, as DNA: TGTGCCAGCAGCCGTCCGCCGGGTGGTGAAGCTTTCTTT.

This chain connects TRBV19 to TRBJ1-4, with D unclear. The CDR3 is 16 residues long. Germline V CDR1 and CDR2: LNHDA, SQIVND (reference sequence). Trimming removed 8 bases from V and 4 bases from J, with 20 bases in between. The CDR3 protein is CASAQPWGVSNEKLFF. The CDR3 DNA reads TGTGCCAGTGCCCAACCCTGGGGAGTAAGTAATGAAAAACTGTTTTTT.

The chain combines TRBV19 with TRBJ2-2, with 10 bases lining up with TRBD2. This CDR3 spans 15 amino acids. From germline, CDR1 is LNHDA and CDR2 SQIVND (reference sequence). V dropped 3 bases and J dropped 7; count of bases not matched to a gene: 5. CDR3 nucleotide sequence: TGTGCCAGTAGTATGGTAGCGGGAGGCGTCGGGGAGCTGTTTTTT. Its protein is CASSMVAGGVGELFF.

This sequence joins TRBV12-5 and TRBJ2-1, with 8 bases aligning to TRBD2. This CDR3 comprises 13 residues. The junction had 3 bases not matched to a gene; V was cut back by 3 bases and J by 8 bases. Germline V gene lookup returns CDR1 LGHNT and CDR2 FRNRAP. The CDR3 here is CASGFAGRDEQFF. In DNA form, the CDR3 reads TGTGCTAGTGGTTTTGCCGGGAGGGATGAGCAGTTCTTC.

The V call is TRBV10-3, the J call TRBJ2-3; 7 bases agree with TRBD2. V lost 5 bases, J lost 5 bases, and 13 bases stayed unmatched. From germline, CDR1 is ENHRY and CDR2 SYGVKD. There are 16 residues in the CDR3. The CDR3 is CAISPLERGAGDTQYF. DNA of the CDR3: TGTGCCATCAGTCCTCTCGAGCGGGGCGCGGGAGATACGCAGTATTTT.

The V and J genes are TRBV11-3 and TRBJ2-1; TRBD2 aligns across 7 bases. Losses at the gene ends were 4 bases for V and 1 base for J; bases not matched to a gene: 4. Germline V lookup: CDR1 SGHNT, CDR2 YENEEA. The CDR3 covers 15 residues. For the CDR3, the DNA is TGTGCCAGCAGCTCGGGGAGGGGTTCCTACAATGAGCAGTTCTTC. Translated, it gives CASSSGRGSYNEQFF.

The CDR3 DNA reads as TGTGCCAGCAGACCAAGGGACTCAAGGGATGAAAAACTGTTTTTT. Amino acid sequence: CASRPRDSRDEKLFF. The rearrangement links TRBV3-1 (or the pseudogene TRBV3-2) to TRBJ1-4; tentatively, D is TRBD1 (5 bases). Per germline, CDR1 LGHDT and CDR2 YNNKEL (reference sequence). V lost 6 bases to trimming and J lost 6 bases, with 17 bases between them. The CDR3 sequence is 15 residues long.

The V gene is TRBV6-5, the J gene TRBJ2-3; maybe TRBD1 (6 bases). V was shortened by 2 bases and J by 5 bases, with 11 bases between the two germline ends. The CDR3 loop spans 14 amino acids. Germline V gene lookup returns CDR1 MNHEY and CDR2 SVGAGI. CDR3 residues: CASSYAQGRDTQYF. CDR3 nucleotides: TGTGCCAGCAGTTACGCGCAGGGGAGAGATACGCAGTATTTT.

The V and J genes are TRBV24-1 and TRBJ2-5; D is uncertain. The V end was cut by 2 bases, the J end by 0 bases, with 9 bases between. The CDR3 is made up of 15 amino acids. Germline values: CDR1 KGHDR, CDR2 SFDVKD. In DNA form, the CDR3 reads TGTGCCACCAGTGATTCACGGAGCGACCAAGAGACCCAGTACTTC. Protein sequence: CATSDSRSDQETQYF.

This chain connects TRBV6-5 to TRBJ1-2, with a possible D match to TRBD1 (5 bases). CDR3 length: 13 amino acids. The V and J ends lost 2 bases and 2 bases respectively, with 6 bases between them. The germline CDR1 and CDR2 sequences are MNHEY and SVGAGI. CDR3 DNA sequence: TGTGCCAGCAGTTACGCAGGGAACTATGGCTACACCTTC. It specifies CASSYAGNYGYTF.

V gene TRBV4-3 combines with J gene TRBJ2-7, with a possible D match to TRBD1 (6 bases). The CDR3 runs 14 residues. The germline V gene encodes CDR1 LGHNA and CDR2 YSLEER. Trimming cost V 0 bases and J 7 bases, with 13 bases left between them. CDR3 region: CASSQDRGYREQYF. CDR3 nucleotides: TGCGCCAGCAGCCAAGACAGGGGTTATCGAGAGCAGTACTTC.

The chain recombines TRBV7-2 with TRBJ1-6; weak D call: TRBD1 (6 bases). V lost 2 bases to trimming and J lost 9 bases, with 11 bases between them. Germline CDR1 SGHTA, CDR2 FQGNSA. CDR3 length: 14 residues. DNA of the CDR3: TGTGCCAGCAGCTTAACAGGGCCAATTTCACCCCTCCACTTT. Translating gives CASSLTGPISPLHF. The full variable domain, completed using reference TRBV7-2 and TRBJ1-6, is GAGVSQSPSNKVTEKGKDVELRCDPISGHTALYWYRQSLGQGLEFLIYFQGNSAPDKSGLPSDRFSAERTGGSVSTLTIQRTQQEDSAVYLCASSLTGPISPLHFGNGTRLTVT.

Worth noting for this clone: Other nucleotide sequences in the sample specify the same CDR3. The chain joins TRBV7-2 to TRBJ2-7; 10 bases match TRBD2. The junction had 5 bases not matched to a gene; V was cut back by 3 bases and J by 3 bases. The CDR3 extends over 15 amino acids. Per the germline V gene, CDR1 is SGHTA and CDR2 is FQGNSA. The CDR3 region has the DNA TGTGCCAGCAGCTTGGGCCTAGCGGGAGTCTACGAGCAGTACTTC. Its translation is CASSLGLAGVYEQYF.

The chain links TRBV4-3 to TRBJ2-7, with TRBD1 identical over 7 bases. The CDR3 contains 15 residues. Germline V gene lookup returns CDR1 LGHNA and CDR2 YSLEER. V dropped 0 bases and J dropped 3; count of bases not matched to a gene: 5. In DNA, the CDR3 is TGCGCCAGCAGCCAAGATAGGGGGCTCGACTACGAGCAGTACTTC. Translation: CASSQDRGLDYEQYF.

V usage is TRBV13 and J usage is TRBJ2-6; D is perhaps TRBD2 (6 bases). CDR3 length: 19 amino acids. CDR1 and CDR2 from the germline V gene are PRHDT and FYEKMQ (reference sequence). The ends were cut back, 5 bases at V and 0 bases at J, with 20 bases in the middle. The CDR3 sequence is CASSLGRARDLSGANVLTF. In DNA, the CDR3 is TGTGCCAGCAGCCTCGGGCGGGCGCGGGACCTCTCTGGGGCCAACGTCCTGACTTTC. Filled out from reference TRBV13 and TRBJ2-6, the complete variable domain reads AAGVIQSPRHLIKEKRETATLKCYPIPRHDTVYWYQQGPGQDPQFLISFYEKMQSDKGSIPDRFSAQQFSDYHSELNMSSLELGDSALYFCASSLGRARDLSGANVLTFGAGSRLTVL.

The chain employs TRBV21-1 and TRBJ2-7; TRBD2, the D gene given by the table, was not confirmed from the DNA. TRBV21-1 is a pseudogene locus. This CDR3 is built from 14 residues. The CDR3 region is CASSKGGQHYEQYF. CDR3 sequence (DNA): TGTGCCAGCAGCAAAGGCGGCCAGCACTACGAGCAGTACTTC.

The genes are TRBV6-5 and TRBJ1-1, with 10 bases aligning to TRBD1. Germline trimming cut 6 bases from V and 5 bases from J; bases unmatched to any gene: 6. The germline V gene encodes CDR1 MNHEY and CDR2 SVGAGI. This CDR3 spans 14 amino acids. CDR3 nucleotides: TGTGCCAGCAGCGGACAGGGGGGAAGGACTGAAGCTTTCTTT. Residues: CASSGQGGRTEAFF.

This rearrangement joins TRBV7-9 to TRBJ1-1; D is unclear. The CDR3 consists of 11 residues. CDR1 is SEHNR, CDR2 FQNEAQ, per germline (reference sequence). V was clipped by 0 bases and J by 7 bases, with 3 bases between them. CDR3 sequence: CASSLALEAFF. The DNA for the CDR3 is TGTGCCAGCAGCTTAGCCCTTGAAGCTTTCTTT.

The chain employs TRBV6-5 and TRBJ2-3; D perhaps matches TRBD2 (5 bases). V lost 6 bases to trimming and J lost 0 bases, with 13 bases between them. The germline gives CDR1 MNHEY, CDR2 SVGAGI. CDR3 length equals 15 residues. The CDR3, as DNA: TGTGCCAGCAGACGGGGTCCCACTAGCACAGATACGCAGTATTTT. Translated: CASRRGPTSTDTQYF.

V gene TRBV2 combines with J gene TRBJ2-1; 11 bases map to TRBD2. V gave up 8 bases and J gave up 9 bases; unmatched junction bases: 9. Germline CDR1 and CDR2: SNHLY and FYNNEI. There are 14 residues in the CDR3. The CDR3 sequence is CASGQTSGKSEQFF. The CDR3 DNA sequence: TGTGCCAGCGGTCAGACTAGCGGGAAGAGTGAGCAGTTCTTC.

This clone showed up just once. The V gene is TRBV4-3, the J gene TRBJ2-7, with 16 bases that match TRBD2. This CDR3 has 17 residues. V trimming: 3 bases; J trimming: 2 bases; junction bases outside the gene matches: 4. CDR1 and CDR2 (germline): LGHNA, YSLEER. CDR3 coding DNA: TGCGCCAGCAGCCAGCAAGGGACTAGCGGGGGGGCCTACGAGCAGTACTTC. Its protein product is CASSQQGTSGGAYEQYF.

The rearrangement uses TRBV28 and TRBJ2-7; D is uncertain. In germline, CDR1 is MDHEN, CDR2 SYDVKM. The V end was cut by 3 bases, the J end by 5 bases, with 11 bases between. This CDR3 is 13 amino acids long. The CDR3 spells CASSLFPVHEQYF. Written as DNA, the CDR3 is TGTGCCAGCAGTTTGTTCCCCGTCCACGAGCAGTACTTC.